Given below is one T cell receptor beta chain in context. What it binds is unknown. This sample was included in a study of OX40 agonist ivuxolimab in advanced cancers. Study details: Anti-PD-1, anti-PD-L1 or anti-CTLA-4 therapy given earlier was allowed, and around 40% had some.

Study results and caveats: Some of the lowest clonal expansion was seen in partial responders at 0.1-3.0 mg/kg. With doses of 0.1 to 3.0 mg/kg, CD4+ and CD8+ blood T cells had undergone clonal expansion by week 6.

Libraries were prepared by immunoSEQ multiplex PCR; TCRdb keeps only in-frame clonotypes and omits some of them. This sample has 35,000 to 40,000 clones, with 92% found just once. Autoimmune disease history or systemic immunosuppression was exclusionary. Germline loops: CDR1 SGDLS, CDR2 YYNGEE. The CDR3 runs 12 residues. V was clipped by 5 bases and J by 8 bases, with 8 bases between them. The V gene is TRBV9, the J gene TRBJ1-6; D is ambiguous. This receptor was identified in an adult with an advanced solid tumor such as melanoma, head and neck, liver or kidney cancer. The sample consisted of CD4+ or CD8+ T cells sorted from blood, taken in a trial of the OX40 agonist ivuxolimab. The CDR3, as DNA: TGTGCCAGCAGGGCAGATGATTCACCCCTCCACTTT. Residues: CASRADDSPLHF.